This TCR beta chain was identified in a study of blood T cell repertoires in COVID-19. Overall study: The United States, Italy and Spain supplied acute and convalescent COVID-19 samples. Sources were T cells, B-cell-depleted T cells, or PBMCs; the material itself was cDNA or gDNA.

Sequencing used immunoSEQ multiplex PCR; TCRdb keeps in-frame clones, though not all of them. Of hundreds of thousands of clones detected, 75% to 90% appear once; the ten largest clones hold about 12%. V lost 1 base and J lost 1; bases outside the gene matches: 2. CDR1 is SGDLS and CDR2 is YYNGEE in the germline V gene. This CDR3 region has 15 residues. Seattle's cohort entered during active infection and was followed longitudinally. The genes are TRBV9 and TRBJ2-3; 8 nucleotides agree with TRBD2. The TCR comes from a woman aged 70 to 79 with COVID-19, enrolled during active disease. Specimen: peripheral blood. The CDR3, as DNA: TGTGCCAGCAGCGTAAGGCGGGGGGGCACAGATACGCAGTATTTT. Its protein is CASSVRRGGTDTQYF.